This T cell receptor beta chain was found in a study of CD8+ T cells in alopecia areata. Study-level information: It was 6 to 18 months of tofacitinib, and then there were 6 months off drug. Whole-study findings and limits: Affected scalp, especially in alopecia totalis/universalis, had a higher clonality than normal scalp did.

After isolation, RNA underwent reverse transcription to generate cDNA as the sequencing template. TCRdb's table, derived via immunoSEQ multiplex PCR, lists solely in-frame clones and lacks some. The table has over 100,000 clones, around 49% seen once; the top ten hold about 19%. With regard to this clone: Its matching antigen is unknown.

The V and J ends lost 5 bases and 2 bases respectively, with 10 bases between them. Germline CDR1 SEHNR, CDR2 FQNEAQ (reference sequence). This CDR3 spans 14 amino acids. It was from alopecia areata patients that lesional scalp punch biopsies and peripheral blood were collected. Sorting of CD4+ and CD8+ T cells was performed on PBMCs. The origin of this receptor is a human donor with alopecia areata. The sequences come from CD8+ T cells sorted from blood, collected at week 0. This chain connects TRBV7-9 to TRBJ1-5, with D perhaps matching TRBD1 (5 bases). This CDR3 reads CASSVDSGNQPQHF. Written as DNA, the CDR3 is TGTGCCAGCAGCGTAGACAGCGGCAATCAGCCCCAGCATTTT.